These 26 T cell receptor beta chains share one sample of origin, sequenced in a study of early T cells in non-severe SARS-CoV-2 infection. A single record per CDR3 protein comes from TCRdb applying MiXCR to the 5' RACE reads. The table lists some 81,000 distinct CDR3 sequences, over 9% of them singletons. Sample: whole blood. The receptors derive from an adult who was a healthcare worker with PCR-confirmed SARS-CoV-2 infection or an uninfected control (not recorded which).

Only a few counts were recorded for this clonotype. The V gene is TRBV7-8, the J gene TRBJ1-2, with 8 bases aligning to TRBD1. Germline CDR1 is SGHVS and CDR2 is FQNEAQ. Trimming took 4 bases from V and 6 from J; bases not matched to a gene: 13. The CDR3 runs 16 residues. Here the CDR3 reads CASSSTPFDRGHGYTF. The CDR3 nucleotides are TGTGCCAGCAGCTCCACACCGTTCGACAGGGGTCATGGCTACACCTTC.

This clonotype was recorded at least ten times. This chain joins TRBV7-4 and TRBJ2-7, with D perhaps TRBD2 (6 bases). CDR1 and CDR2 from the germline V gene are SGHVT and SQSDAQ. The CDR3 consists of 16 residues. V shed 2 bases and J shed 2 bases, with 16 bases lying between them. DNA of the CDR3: TGTGCCAGCAGCTTAAGCTGTCTAGCGACTCCCTACGAGCAGTACTTC. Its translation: CASSLSCLATPYEQYF.

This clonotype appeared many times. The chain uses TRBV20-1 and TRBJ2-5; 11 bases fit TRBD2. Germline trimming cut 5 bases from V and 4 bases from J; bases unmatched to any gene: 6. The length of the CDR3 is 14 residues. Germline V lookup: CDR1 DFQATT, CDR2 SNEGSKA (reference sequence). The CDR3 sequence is CSAPTSGNGETQYF. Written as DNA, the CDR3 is TGCAGTGCTCCGACTAGCGGGAATGGAGAGACCCAGTACTTC.

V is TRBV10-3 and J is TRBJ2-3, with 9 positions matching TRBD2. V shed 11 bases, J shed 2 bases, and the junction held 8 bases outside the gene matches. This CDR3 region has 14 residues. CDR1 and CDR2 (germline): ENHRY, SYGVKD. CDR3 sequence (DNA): TGTGCCGCGGGAGCGGGAGGCACCACAGATACGCAGTATTTT. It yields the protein CAAGAGGTTDTQYF.

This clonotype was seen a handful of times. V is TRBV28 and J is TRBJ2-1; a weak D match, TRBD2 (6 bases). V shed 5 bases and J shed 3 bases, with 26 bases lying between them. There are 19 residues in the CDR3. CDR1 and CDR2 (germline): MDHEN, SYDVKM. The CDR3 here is CASSGRTVSTNVLYNEQFF. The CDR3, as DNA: TGTGCCAGCAGTGGGAGGACGGTTAGCACCAACGTGCTCTACAATGAGCAGTTCTTC.

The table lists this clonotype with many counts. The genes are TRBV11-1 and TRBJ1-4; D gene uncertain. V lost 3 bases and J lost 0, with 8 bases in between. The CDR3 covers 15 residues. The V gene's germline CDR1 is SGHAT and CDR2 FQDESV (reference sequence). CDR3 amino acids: CASSLDGATNEKLFF. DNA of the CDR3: TGTGCCAGCAGCTTGGACGGGGCAACTAATGAAAAACTGTTTTTT.

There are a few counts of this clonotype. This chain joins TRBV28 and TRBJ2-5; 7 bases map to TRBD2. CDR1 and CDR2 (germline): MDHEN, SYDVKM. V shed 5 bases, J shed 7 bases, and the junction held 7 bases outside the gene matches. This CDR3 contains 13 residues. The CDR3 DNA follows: TGTGCCAGCAGTCCTACACAGCGGGGGACCCAGTACTTC. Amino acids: CASSPTQRGTQYF. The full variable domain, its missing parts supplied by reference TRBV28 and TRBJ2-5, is DVKVTQSSRYLVKRTGEKVFLECVQDMDHENMFWYRQDPGLGLRLIYFSYDVKMKEKGDIPEGYSVSREKKERFSLILESASTNQTSMYLCASSPTQRGTQYFGPGTRLLVL.

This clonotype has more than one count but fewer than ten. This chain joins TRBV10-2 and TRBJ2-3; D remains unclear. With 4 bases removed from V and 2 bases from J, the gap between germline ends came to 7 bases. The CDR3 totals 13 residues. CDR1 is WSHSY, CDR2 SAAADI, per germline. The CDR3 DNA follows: TGCGCCAGCAGTGGTGGTATCACAGATACGCAGTATTTT. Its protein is CASSGGITDTQYF.

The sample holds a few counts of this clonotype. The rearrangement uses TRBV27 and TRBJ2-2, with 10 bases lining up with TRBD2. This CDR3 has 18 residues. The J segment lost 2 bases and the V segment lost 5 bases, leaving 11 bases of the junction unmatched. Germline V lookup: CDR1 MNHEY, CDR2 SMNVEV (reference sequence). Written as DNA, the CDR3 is TGTGCCAGCAGTCTCCTATCGGGACTAGCGAGCAACACCGGGGAGCTGTTTTTT. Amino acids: CASSLLSGLASNTGELFF.

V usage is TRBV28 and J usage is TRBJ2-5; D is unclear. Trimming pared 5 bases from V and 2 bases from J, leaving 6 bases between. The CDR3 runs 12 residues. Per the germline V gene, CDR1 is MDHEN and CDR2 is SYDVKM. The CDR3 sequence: CASSTLQETQYF. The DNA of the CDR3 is TGTGCCAGCAGTACCCTTCAAGAGACCCAGTACTTC.

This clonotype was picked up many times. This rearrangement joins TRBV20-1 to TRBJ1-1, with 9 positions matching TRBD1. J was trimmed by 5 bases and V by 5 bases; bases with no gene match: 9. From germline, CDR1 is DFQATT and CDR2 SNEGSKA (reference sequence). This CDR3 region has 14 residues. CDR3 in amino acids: CSASKTGGWTEAFF. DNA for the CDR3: TGCAGTGCTTCTAAGACAGGGGGGTGGACTGAAGCTTTCTTT.

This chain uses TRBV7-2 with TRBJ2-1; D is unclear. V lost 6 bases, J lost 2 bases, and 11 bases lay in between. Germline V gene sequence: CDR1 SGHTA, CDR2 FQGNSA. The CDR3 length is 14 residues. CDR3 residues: CASSTDSPYNEQFF. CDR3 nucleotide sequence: TGTGCCAGCAGTACCGACTCGCCCTACAATGAGCAGTTCTTC.

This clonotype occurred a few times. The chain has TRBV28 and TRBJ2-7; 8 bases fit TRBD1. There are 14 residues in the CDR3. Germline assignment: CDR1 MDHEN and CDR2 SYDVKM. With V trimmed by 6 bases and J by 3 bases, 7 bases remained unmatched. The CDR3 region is CASSQDRGGYEQYF. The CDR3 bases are TGTGCCAGCAGCCAAGACAGGGGAGGCTACGAGCAGTACTTC. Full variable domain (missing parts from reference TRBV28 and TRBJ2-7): DVKVTQSSRYLVKRTGEKVFLECVQDMDHENMFWYRQDPGLGLRLIYFSYDVKMKEKGDIPEGYSVSREKKERFSLILESASTNQTSMYLCASSQDRGGYEQYFGPGTRLTVT.

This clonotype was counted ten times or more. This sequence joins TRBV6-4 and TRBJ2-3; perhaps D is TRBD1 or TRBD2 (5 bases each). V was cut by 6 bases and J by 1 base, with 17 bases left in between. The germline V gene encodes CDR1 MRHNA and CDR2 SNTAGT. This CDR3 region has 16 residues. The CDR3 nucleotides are TGTGCCAGCAGCGTCGAGGGGTCCCGTGGCACAGATACGCAGTATTTT. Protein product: CASSVEGSRGTDTQYF.

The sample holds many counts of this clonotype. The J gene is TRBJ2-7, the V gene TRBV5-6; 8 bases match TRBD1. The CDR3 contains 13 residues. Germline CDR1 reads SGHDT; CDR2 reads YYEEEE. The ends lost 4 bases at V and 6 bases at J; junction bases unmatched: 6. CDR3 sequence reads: CASSLDRDREQYF. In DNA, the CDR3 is TGTGCCAGCAGCCTGGACAGGGACCGCGAGCAGTACTTC.

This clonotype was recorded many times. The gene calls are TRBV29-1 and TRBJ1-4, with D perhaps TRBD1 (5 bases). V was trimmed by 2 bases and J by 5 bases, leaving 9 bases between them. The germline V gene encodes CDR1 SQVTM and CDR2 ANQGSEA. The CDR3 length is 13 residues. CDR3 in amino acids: CSVEQGGNEKLFF. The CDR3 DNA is TGCAGCGTTGAACAGGGTGGGAATGAAAAACTGTTTTTT.

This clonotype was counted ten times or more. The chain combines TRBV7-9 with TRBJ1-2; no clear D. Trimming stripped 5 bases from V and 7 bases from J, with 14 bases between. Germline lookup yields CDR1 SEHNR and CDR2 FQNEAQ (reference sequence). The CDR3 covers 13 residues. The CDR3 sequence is CASSGGRLRGYTF. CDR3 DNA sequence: TGTGCCAGCAGCGGCGGGAGGTTGCGTGGCTACACCTTC.

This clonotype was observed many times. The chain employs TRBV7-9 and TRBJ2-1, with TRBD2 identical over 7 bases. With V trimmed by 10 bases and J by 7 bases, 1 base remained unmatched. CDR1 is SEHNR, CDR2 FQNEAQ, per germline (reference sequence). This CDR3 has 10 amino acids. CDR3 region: CAMRGNEQFF. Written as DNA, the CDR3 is TGTGCCATGCGGGGGAATGAGCAGTTCTTC. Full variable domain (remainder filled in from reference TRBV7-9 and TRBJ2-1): DTGVSQNPRHKITKRGQNVTFRCDPISEHNRLYWYRQTLGQGPEFLTYFQNEAQLEKSRLLSDRFSAERPKGSFSTLEIQRTEQGDSAMYLCAMRGNEQFFGPGTRLTVL.

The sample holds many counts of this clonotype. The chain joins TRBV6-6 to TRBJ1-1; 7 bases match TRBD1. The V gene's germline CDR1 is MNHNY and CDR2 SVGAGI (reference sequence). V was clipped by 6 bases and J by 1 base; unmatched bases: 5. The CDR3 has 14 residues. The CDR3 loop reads CASSWGQTNTEAFF. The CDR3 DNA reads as TGTGCCAGCAGCTGGGGACAGACGAACACTGAAGCTTTCTTT.

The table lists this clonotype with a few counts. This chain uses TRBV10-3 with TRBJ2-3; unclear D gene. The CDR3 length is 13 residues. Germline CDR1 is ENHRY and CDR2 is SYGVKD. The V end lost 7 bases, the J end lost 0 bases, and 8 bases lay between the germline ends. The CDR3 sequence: CAINVGSTDTQYF. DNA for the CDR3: TGTGCCATCAACGTGGGAAGCACAGATACGCAGTATTTT.

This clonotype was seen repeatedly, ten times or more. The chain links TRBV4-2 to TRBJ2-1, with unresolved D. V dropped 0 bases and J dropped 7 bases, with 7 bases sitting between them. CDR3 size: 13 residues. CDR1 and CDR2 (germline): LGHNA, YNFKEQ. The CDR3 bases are TGTGCCAGCAGCCAAGACCCTTATAATGAGCAGTTCTTC. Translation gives CASSQDPYNEQFF.

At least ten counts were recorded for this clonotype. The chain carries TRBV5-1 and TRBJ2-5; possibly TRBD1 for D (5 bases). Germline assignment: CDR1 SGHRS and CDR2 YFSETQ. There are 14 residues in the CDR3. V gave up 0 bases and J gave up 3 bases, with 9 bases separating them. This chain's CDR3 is CASSLGGYEETQYF. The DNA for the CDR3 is TGCGCCAGCAGCTTGGGGGGCTACGAAGAGACCCAGTACTTC. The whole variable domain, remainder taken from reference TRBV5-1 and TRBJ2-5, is KAGVTQTPRYLIKTRGQQVTLSCSPISGHRSVSWYQQTPGQGLQFLFEYFSETQRNKGNFPGRFSGRQFSNSRSEMNVSTLELGDSALYLCASSLGGYEETQYFGPGTRLLVL.

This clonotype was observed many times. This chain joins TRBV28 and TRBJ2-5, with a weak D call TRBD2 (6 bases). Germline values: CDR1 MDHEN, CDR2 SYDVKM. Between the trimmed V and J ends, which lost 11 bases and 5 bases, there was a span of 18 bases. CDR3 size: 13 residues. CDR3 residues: CALGGAVGETQYF. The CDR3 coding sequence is TGTGCCCTTGGAGGGGCGGTGGGGGAGACCCAGTACTTC.

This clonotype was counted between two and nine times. The CDR3 reads CAISQGSSSTDTQYF. The CDR3 region has the DNA TGTGCCATCAGCCAGGGGTCTTCTAGCACAGATACGCAGTATTTT. This chain uses TRBV10-3 with TRBJ2-3, with D maybe TRBD1 (6 bases). CDR1 and CDR2 (germline): ENHRY, SYGVKD. The V end was cut by 6 bases, the J end by 0 bases, with 13 bases between. The CDR3 length is 15 residues.

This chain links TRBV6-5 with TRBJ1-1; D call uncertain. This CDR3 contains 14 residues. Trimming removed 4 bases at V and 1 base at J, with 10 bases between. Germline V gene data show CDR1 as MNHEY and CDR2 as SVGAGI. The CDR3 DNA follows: TGTGCCAGCAGTTTCCGACTGGGGAACACTGAAGCTTTCTTT. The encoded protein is CASSFRLGNTEAFF.

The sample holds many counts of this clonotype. CDR3 DNA sequence: TGTGCCAGCAGCTCTTCCTCCTTCAGTGGGGACGAGCAGTACTTC. Protein: CASSSSSFSGDEQYF. The chain couples TRBV7-9 to TRBJ2-7, with D unclear. Germline assignment: CDR1 SEHNR and CDR2 FQNEAQ (reference sequence). This CDR3 is 15 amino acids long. V dropped 4 bases and J dropped 5 bases, with 18 bases sitting between them.